These 22 T cell receptor beta chains were sequenced from one sample in a study of shared T cell receptors in the human thymus. Data came from immunoSEQ multiplex PCR; TCRdb stores just in-frame clones and leaves some out. The sample carries about 730,000 clones, 80% to 90% recorded once. These data also formed part of another study, on human thymus T cells.

Sequencing was carried out using thymocytes. The receptors were sampled from a girl in the first two years of life with a congenital heart defect.

The CDR3 nucleotides are TGTGCCTGGAGCCCCAGAGGGACAGCCTCACCCCTCCACTTT. Translated: CAWSPRGTASPLHF. V and J are TRBV30 and TRBJ1-6; TRBD1 matches at 7 bases. Germline trimming cut 3 bases from V and 10 bases from J; bases unmatched to any gene: 9. This CDR3 is 14 amino acids long. CDR1 and CDR2 from the germline V gene are GTSNPN and SVGIG (reference sequence).

This clone was counted a single time. The chain has TRBV7-8 and TRBJ1-2, with a possible D match to TRBD1 (6 bases). The CDR3 is 14 amino acids. Trimming shortened V by 5 bases and J by 4 bases, and 14 bases separated the two germline ends. Germline-derived CDR1 and CDR2 are SGHVS and FQNEAQ. The DNA for the CDR3 is TGTGCCAGCAGCCCCAGGGGTACACTCTATGGCTACACCTTC. Translation gives CASSPRGTLYGYTF.

Here the CDR3 reads CASSFHRDWGYTF. Here the CDR3 DNA reads TGCGCCAGCAGCTTTCACAGGGATTGGGGCTACACCTTC. The chain joins TRBV5-1 to TRBJ1-2; a weak D match, TRBD1 (6 bases). V lost 2 bases and J lost 8, with 13 bases in between. The CDR3 totals 13 residues. Germline-derived CDR1 and CDR2 are SGHRS and YFSETQ.

The chain carries TRBV4-1 and TRBJ2-7; 8 nucleotides match TRBD2. J was trimmed by 1 base and V by 3 bases; bases with no gene match: 5. The CDR3 length is 15 residues. Germline loops: CDR1 MGHRA, CDR2 YSYEKL. CDR3 sequence: CASSQGGTRSYEQYF. The CDR3 DNA reads TGCGCCAGCAGCCAGGGGGGGACTAGGTCCTACGAGCAGTACTTC.

The chain has TRBV10-3 and TRBJ1-2, with 9 bases that match TRBD1. V trimming: 10 bases; J trimming: 2 bases; junction bases outside the gene matches: 20. The germline CDR1 and CDR2 sequences are ENHRY and SYGVKD. The length of the CDR3 is 18 residues. The CDR3 DNA reads as TGTGCCACGACCTTAACCCCGGACAGGGGAGAAATGAACTATGGCTACACCTTC. Amino acids: CATTLTPDRGEMNYGYTF.

Only a few counts were recorded for this clone. The chain links TRBV11-2 to TRBJ1-2; TRBD1 matches 10 bases. The germline gives CDR1 SGHAT, CDR2 FQNNGV. The V and J ends lost 2 bases and 7 bases, in that order; junction bases with no gene match: 16. The length of the CDR3 is 18 residues. The CDR3 reads CASSLFTVRDRGATGYTF. DNA for the CDR3: TGTGCCAGCAGCTTATTCACCGTTAGGGACAGGGGAGCGACTGGCTACACCTTC.

The V call is TRBV7-8, the J call TRBJ1-4, with D perhaps TRBD1 (6 bases). The CDR3 covers 16 residues. The ends were cut back, 6 bases at V and 4 bases at J, with 18 bases in the middle. Germline-derived CDR1 and CDR2 are SGHVS and FQNEAQ. CDR3 DNA: TGTGCCAGCAGGAGAGGACAGATTCCTGGTAATGAAAAACTGTTTTTT. This encodes CASRRGQIPGNEKLFF.

The chain uses TRBV7-9 and TRBJ2-7; D possibly corresponds to TRBD1 (6 bases). The CDR3 has 16 amino acids. V lost 11 bases and J 3 bases, leaving 26 bases between the germline ends. Per the germline V gene, CDR1 is SEHNR and CDR2 is FQNEAQ (reference sequence). CDR3 bases: TGTGCCTACACATGGGTGGGGGCGGGTAAAGTCTACGAGCAGTACTTC. Translation: CAYTWVGAGKVYEQYF.

The V gene is TRBV5-8, the J gene TRBJ1-2; no clear D. V was cut by 1 base and J by 11 bases, with 15 bases left in between. The CDR3 contains 13 residues. Germline V gene sequence: CDR1 SGHTS, CDR2 YDEGEE. The CDR3 loop reads CASSLLVRVVYTF. DNA of the CDR3: TGTGCCAGCAGCTTGTTGGTCCGTGTAGTGTACACCTTC.

CDR3 sequence: CASSETTAEGSYSNQPQHF. The CDR3 nucleotides are TGTGCCAGCAGTGAGACAACTGCGGAGGGAAGCTATAGCAATCAGCCCCAGCATTTT. V usage is TRBV6-1 and J usage is TRBJ1-5; D gene uncertain. The CDR3 spans 19 residues. Germline loops: CDR1 MNHNS, CDR2 SASEGT. With 3 bases removed from V and 0 bases from J, the gap between germline ends came to 21 bases.

As regards this clone: Other DNA sequences in this sample translate to the same CDR3. The chain has TRBV5-1 and TRBJ1-2; 7 bases map to TRBD1. The CDR3 is 17 residues long. With 0 bases clipped from V and 2 bases from J, the junction kept 10 bases outside the gene matches. Germline assignment: CDR1 SGHRS and CDR2 YFSETQ. The CDR3 DNA reads as TGCGCCAGCAGCTTGGGCGCGGGCGGACAGGTGAACTATGGCTACACCTTC. As protein: CASSLGAGGQVNYGYTF.

This clone was detected a few times. The chain recombines TRBV7-6 with TRBJ2-3, with 14 bases that match TRBD2. V was pared by 5 bases and J by 0 bases, with 7 bases of the junction left unmatched. In germline, CDR1 is SGHVS, CDR2 FNYEAQ. This CDR3 is 18 amino acids long. The CDR3 region is CASSPGLAGGLSTDTQYF. The CDR3 nucleotides read TGTGCCAGCAGCCCCGGACTAGCGGGGGGCCTCAGCACAGATACGCAGTATTTT.

The chain recombines TRBV4-1 with TRBJ2-5; tentative D call: TRBD2 (7 bases). The CDR3 loop spans 15 amino acids. The ends were cut back, 1 base at V and 5 bases at J, with 14 bases in the middle. Looked up from germline, CDR1 is MGHRA and CDR2 is YSYEKL. In DNA form, the CDR3 reads TGCGCCAGCAGCCAAGGGGGGGGCTGGAAGGAGACCCAGTACTTC. Translation: CASSQGGGWKETQYF.

The J gene is TRBJ1-6, the V gene TRBV7-3; the D is unclear. Deletions cut 4 bases from V and 6 bases from J, with 7 bases between. CDR3 length: 13 amino acids. Germline CDR1 and CDR2: SGHTA and FQGTGA. The CDR3 DNA follows: TGTGCCAGCAGCTCTAATGTTAATTCACCCCTCCACTTT. Protein: CASSSNVNSPLHF.

The rearrangement uses TRBV4-2 and TRBJ2-3; 8 bases are shared with TRBD2. This CDR3 is built from 16 residues. Germline V gene sequence: CDR1 LGHNA, CDR2 YNFKEQ. Trimming cost V 6 bases and J 5 bases; bases outside gene matches: 13. The DNA of the CDR3 is TGTGCCAGCAGTCGGGATCTTAGCGGGATGGTAGATACGCAGTATTTT. Its translation: CASSRDLSGMVDTQYF.

The chain is built from TRBV2 and TRBJ2-5; D is uncertain. The CDR3 runs to 16 residues. The V end lost 6 bases, the J end lost 5 bases, and 22 bases lay between the germline ends. Per germline, CDR1 SNHLY and CDR2 FYNNEI. CDR3: CASSRIIPRVNETQYF. Written as DNA, the CDR3 is TGTGCCAGCAGCAGGATCATCCCTCGAGTTAATGAGACCCAGTACTTC.

The chain has TRBV7-2 and TRBJ1-4, with D possibly TRBD1 on 6 matching bases. This CDR3 comprises 17 residues. Germline CDR1 reads SGHTA; CDR2 reads FQGNSA. Trimming shortened V by 0 bases and J by 6 bases, and 17 bases separated the two germline ends. The CDR3 sequence is CASSLAGSRRGYEKLFF. The CDR3, as DNA: TGTGCCAGCAGCTTAGCAGGGTCGCGAAGGGGGTATGAAAAACTGTTTTTT.

The V and J genes are TRBV7-3 and TRBJ2-7; 7 bases fit TRBD1. V trimming: 3 bases; J trimming: 5 bases; junction bases outside the gene matches: 10. This CDR3 has 15 residues. Germline CDR1 SGHTA, CDR2 FQGTGA. CDR3 in amino acids: CASSLGKTGSDEQYF. The CDR3, as DNA: TGTGCCAGCAGCTTGGGGAAGACAGGGAGCGACGAGCAGTACTTC.

The chain links TRBV5-6 to TRBJ2-3, with TRBD1 matching 9 bases. Germline CDR1 reads SGHDT; CDR2 reads YYEEEE. The CDR3 has 16 amino acids. J was trimmed by 1 base and V by 4 bases; bases with no gene match: 7. DNA of the CDR3: TGTGCCAGCAGCCCCGGACAGGGGATTTGCACAGATACGCAGTATTTT. Its translation: CASSPGQGICTDTQYF.

This clone occurred a few times. This sequence joins TRBV5-6 and TRBJ2-3; a possible D gene is TRBD2 (5 bases). Germline CDR1 reads SGHDT; CDR2 reads YYEEEE. The CDR3 is 17 amino acids. Trimming took 4 bases from V and 2 from J, leaving 20 bases between them. CDR3 sequence: CASSLRPTGSDTDTQYF. For the CDR3, the DNA is TGTGCCAGCAGCCTAAGGCCCACGGGGTCCGACACAGATACGCAGTATTTT.

V and J are TRBV7-3 and TRBJ2-3; 14 bases align to TRBD2. The V gene end was trimmed by 0 bases and the J gene end by 6 bases; junction bases not matched to a gene: 11. The CDR3 consists of 19 residues. From germline, CDR1 is SGHTA and CDR2 FQGTGA. In DNA form, the CDR3 reads TGTGCCAGCAGCTTAACGTGGGGACTAGCGGGGGCCTACCCGGATACGCAGTATTTT. This encodes CASSLTWGLAGAYPDTQYF.

The chain employs TRBV5-1 and TRBJ1-3; D call uncertain. With 5 bases removed from V and 0 bases from J, the gap between germline ends came to 12 bases. The CDR3 contains 15 residues. Per germline, CDR1 SGHRS and CDR2 YFSETQ. This chain's CDR3 is CASRPDSGSGNTIYF. The CDR3 bases are TGCGCCAGCAGACCGGACTCCGGCTCTGGAAACACCATATATTTT.